What follows describes a single TCR beta chain. The CDR3 has 13 amino acids. Germline CDR1 is MNHEY and CDR2 is SVGAGI. J was trimmed by 7 bases and V by 7 bases; bases with no gene match: 4. This entry belongs to a study of blood T cell repertoires in COVID-19. Produced via immunoSEQ multiplex PCR; TCRdb's table is partial and in-frame only. The table has around 99,000 clones, 90% seen once. The chain employs TRBV6-5 and TRBJ1-6; TRBD1 matches at 7 bases. This clonotype was sampled from a man over 45 with acute or convalescent COVID-19. The sample taken for sequencing was peripheral blood. In DNA, the CDR3 is TGTGCCAGCACGACAGGGATCAATTCACCCCTCCACTTT. Its protein is CASTTGINSPLHF.